This entry describes one TCR beta chain. Sequencing was performed with immunoSEQ multiplex PCR; in TCRdb, only in-frame clones are kept and a portion is missing. This table holds 120,000 or so clones, about 95% found once. Trimming stripped 4 bases from V and 4 bases from J, with 19 bases between. Germline V gene data show CDR1 as SQVTM and CDR2 as ANQGSEA. The CDR3 covers 15 residues. This sample stems from a study of control samples from healthy donors and cancer patients. Sequencing used blood. The sequence was collected from a man between 25 and 39 years old in good health. The chain links TRBV29-1 to TRBJ1-1; TRBD1 is a possible D gene (6 bases). The CDR3 DNA reads TGCAGCGTTGCGGGCTGGGGGGCCGCGGGCACTGAAGCTTTCTTT. Translated, it gives CSVAGWGAAGTEAFF.